Listed below are T cell receptor beta chains from one sample, sequenced in a study of T-cell reconstitution after alpha-beta-depleted transplantation in children. TCRdb re-derived calls from the PCR reads in MiXCR, one entry per CDR3 protein. The data contain fewer than 700,000 distinct CDR3 sequences, 10% to 15% of them singletons. The sample here was PBMCs, mostly from graft donor cells, taken 360 days after TCRalphabeta/CD19-depleted stem cell transplant. The receptors derive from a male patient between 10 and 17 years old who had a stem cell transplant for acute myeloid leukemia, so the T cells may come from the graft donor. Each CDR3 is given with its conserved first and last residue. The D gene is left open where the match is weak. Clone size is not always given. Where it is, it says once, few, many or a class for expanded clones.

>many|TRBV7-3|TRBJ2-1|.
CASSLTEREQFF
TGTGCCAGCAGCTTAACAGAGCGGGAGCAGTTCTTC
>few|TRBV12-3/TRBV12-4|TRBJ2-3|.
CASSSGPRTDTQYF
TGTGCCAGCAGTTCGGGACCACGCACAGATACGCAGTATTTT
>.|TRBV12-3/TRBV12-4|TRBJ1-5|.
CASSLLQGASNQPQHF
TGTGCCAGCAGTTTACTACAGGGCGCTAGCAATCAGCCCCAGCATTTT
>.|TRBV7-2|TRBJ2-3|TRBD2
CASGGRTDTQYF
TGTGCCAGCGGCGGGAGAACAGATACGCAGTATTTT
>few|TRBV24-1|TRBJ2-5|.
CATSGSLRETQYF
TGTGCCACCAGTGGTTCTTTACGAGAGACCCAGTACTTC
>many|TRBV6-5|TRBJ2-1|.
CASTATRTYNEQFF
TGTGCCAGCACCGCGACTCGGACCTACAATGAGCAGTTCTTC
>few|TRBV20-1|TRBJ2-3|TRBD1
CSARGQGSTDTQYF
TGCAGTGCTAGGGGACAGGGGTCTACAGATACGCAGTATTTT
>.|TRBV6-5|TRBJ2-1|TRBD2
CASSYSMTSPIGQFF
TGTGCCAGCAGTTACTCCATGACTAGCCCCATAGGGCAGTTCTTC
>.|TRBV12-3/TRBV12-4|TRBJ2-3|.
CASSSRSLTDTQYF
TGTGCCAGCAGTTCACGGTCCCTCACAGATACGCAGTATTTT
>few|TRBV29-1|TRBJ2-7|TRBD1
CSVPKGTGVYEQYF
TGCAGCGTACCGAAGGGGACAGGGGTCTACGAGCAGTACTTC
>many|TRBV6-5|TRBJ2-1|.
CASYRVQNEQFF
TGTGCCAGCTACAGGGTCCAGAATGAGCAGTTCTTC
>few|TRBV6-1|TRBJ2-5|TRBD2
CASRPGLAGSETQYF
TGTGCCAGCAGACCCGGACTAGCAGGGTCAGAGACCCAGTACTTC
>few|TRBV29-1|TRBJ2-1|.
CSVGWAAGNEQFF
TGCAGCGTTGGCTGGGCTGCAGGGAATGAGCAGTTCTTC
>many|TRBV6-1|TRBJ2-7|.
CATLIEDGPYEQYF
TGTGCCACCTTGATAGAGGACGGTCCCTACGAGCAGTACTTC
>many|TRBV9|TRBJ2-5|.
CASSVFIGTQETQYF
TGTGCCAGCAGCGTTTTTATCGGGACTCAAGAGACCCAGTACTTC
>many|TRBV20-1|TRBJ2-7|.
CSASRDSDLYEQYF
TGCAGTGCCTCCCGGGACTCGGACCTCTACGAGCAGTACTTC
>few|TRBV4-2|TRBJ2-3|TRBD2
CASSHRLAGGATDTQYF
TGTGCCAGCAGCCACCGACTAGCGGGAGGCGCCACAGATACGCAGTATTTT
>few|TRBV11-2|TRBJ2-1|TRBD2
CASSRIGRESSYNEQFF
TGTGCCAGCAGCAGAATAGGGCGGGAGAGTTCCTACAATGAGCAGTTCTTC
>many|TRBV19|TRBJ2-1|.
CASSPRTVSYNEQFF
TGTGCCAGTAGCCCCCGGACAGTCTCCTACAATGAGCAGTTCTTC
>.|TRBV11-1|TRBJ2-5|.
CASSLAGMEETQYF
TGTGCCAGCAGCTTAGCAGGGATGGAAGAGACCCAGTACTTC
>.|TRBV7-8|TRBJ1-1|.
CASSFPLGQSNTEAFF
TGTGCCAGCAGCTTCCCTCTCGGGCAGTCCAACACTGAAGCTTTCTTT
>few|TRBV28|TRBJ2-7|TRBD2
CASMGGSVTYEQYF
TGTGCCAGCATGGGCGGGAGTGTGACCTACGAGCAGTACTTC
>.|TRBV29-1|TRBJ2-7|.
CSVDTSSYEQYF
TGCAGCGTTGATACATCCTCCTACGAGCAGTACTTC
>.|TRBV7-6|TRBJ2-1|.
CASSLGHRDIYNEQFF
TGTGCCAGCAGCTTAGGGCACCGGGACATCTACAATGAGCAGTTCTTC
>.|TRBV18|TRBJ2-7|.
CASSPPAVWSYEQYF
TGTGCCAGCTCACCACCGGCAGTATGGTCCTACGAGCAGTACTTC
>.|TRBV4-2|TRBJ2-1|.
CASSQELFGPNEQFF
TGTGCCAGCAGCCAAGAATTATTCGGCCCCAATGAGCAGTTCTTC
>few|TRBV7-6|TRBJ1-3|.
CASSPSGIPSGNTIYF
TGTGCCAGCAGCCCTAGCGGCATCCCCTCTGGAAACACCATATATTTT
>few|TRBV7-8|TRBJ2-7|.
CASSWGRPYEQYF
TGTGCCAGCAGCTGGGGCAGGCCCTACGAGCAGTACTTC